This T cell receptor (beta chain) emerged from a study of CD8+ T cells in alopecia areata. The overall study: Patients took tofacitinib for 6 to 18 months, followed by 6 drug-free months.

RNA extraction was followed by reverse transcription into cDNA, which acted as the sequencing template. Generated by immunoSEQ multiplex PCR, the TCRdb table keeps only in-frame clones and is missing some. Of approximately 100,000 clones detected, nearly 45% appear once; the ten largest clones hold around 0.8%. The CDR3 consists of 12 residues. CDR1 and CDR2 from the germline V gene are SQVTM and ANQGSEA. Trimming shortened V by 8 bases and J by 5 bases, and 15 bases separated the two germline ends. This chain uses TRBV29-1 with TRBJ2-5; D is unclear. The source material was CD4+ T cells sorted from blood. The source of this sequence is a human donor with alopecia areata. CDR3 sequence reads: CSSLGYMETQYF. The CDR3, as DNA: TGCAGCTCCTTGGGGTATATGGAGACCCAGTACTTC.